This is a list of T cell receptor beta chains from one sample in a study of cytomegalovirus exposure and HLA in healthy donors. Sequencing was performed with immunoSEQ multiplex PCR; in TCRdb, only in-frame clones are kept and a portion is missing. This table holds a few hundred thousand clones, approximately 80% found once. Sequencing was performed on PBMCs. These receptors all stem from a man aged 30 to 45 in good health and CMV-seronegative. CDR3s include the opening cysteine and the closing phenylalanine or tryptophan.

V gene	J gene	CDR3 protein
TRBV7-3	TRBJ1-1	CASSLTTGNTEAFF
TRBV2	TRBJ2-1	CASRLLAGNYNEQFF
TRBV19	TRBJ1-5	CASSVQAGYQPQHF
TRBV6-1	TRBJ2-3	CASNPRGGAADTQYF
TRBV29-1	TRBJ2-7	CRAMFGQGAYEQYF
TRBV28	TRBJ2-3	CASSLIRPGDFTGALWGEGTQYF
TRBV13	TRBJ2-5	CASSTQRGETQYF
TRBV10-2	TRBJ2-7	CASSDTGGKYEQYF
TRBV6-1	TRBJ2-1	CASSEMTSGVYNEQFF
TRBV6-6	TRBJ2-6	CASTLSGGSGANVLTF
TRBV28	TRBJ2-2	CASSTGTGTNTGELFF
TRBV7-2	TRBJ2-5	CASSPLPRFGETQYF
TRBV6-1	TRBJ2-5	CASGLAGNKQETQYF
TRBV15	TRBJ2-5	CATSVPGGPGETQYF
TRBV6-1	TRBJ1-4	CASSEGGQYEKLFF
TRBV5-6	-	CASSLDSLTYEQYF
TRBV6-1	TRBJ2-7	CASSEAQGRGFLGSYEQYF
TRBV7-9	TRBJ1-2	CASSLAGEPTAGDGYTF
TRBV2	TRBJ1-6	CASFYRQSSYNSPLHF
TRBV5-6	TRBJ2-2	CASSLLSGDDTGELFF
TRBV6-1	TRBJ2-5	CASSERTGYVGTQYF
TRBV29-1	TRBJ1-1	CSVAPIGAADPEAFF
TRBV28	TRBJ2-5	CASSFRLSGTPGETQYF